The present T cell receptor (beta chain) was sequenced within a study of blood T cell repertoires in COVID-19. On the study more broadly: Material from acute and convalescent COVID-19 was sourced from the United States, Italy and Spain.

From germline, CDR1 is SGHTA and CDR2 FQGNSA. The V and J ends lost 5 bases and 2 bases, in that order; junction bases with no gene match: 5. The CDR3 runs to 15 residues. Profiled with immunoSEQ multiplex PCR; TCRdb holds only in-frame clones, not every one. The data contain roughly 80,000 clones, 88% of them singletons. The receptor comes from a woman aged 80 or over with acute or convalescent COVID-19. The chain has TRBV7-2 and TRBJ1-1; 10 bases map to TRBD1. The sequenced sample was peripheral blood. CDR3 sequence: CASSLQTGGNTEAFF. CDR3 DNA sequence: TGTGCCAGCAGCCTTCAGACAGGGGGCAACACTGAAGCTTTCTTT.